Listed below are T cell receptor beta chains from one sample, sequenced in a study of molecular identifiers for immune sequencing clone quantification. TCRdb reprocessed the PCR reads with MiXCR, giving one entry per CDR3 protein. The profile shows about 330,000 distinct CDR3 sequences, roughly a quarter of them singletons. Specimen: naive CD8+ T cells from blood, with Jurkat cell RNA spiked in. Receptor source: a human donor in good health. Some libraries in this study had Jurkat cell RNA spiked in. Both conserved end residues are part of each CDR3. D genes are given only for firm matches. Size tells how often a clone was seen (once, few, many) or the class of an expanded clone, and some rows leave it out.

clone_size: few
d_call: TRBD2
v_call: TRBV20-1
j_call: TRBJ2-3
cdr3_length: 14
cdr3_aa: CSAGELAGTDTQYF
cdr3_nt: TGCAGTGCCGGGGAGCTAGCGGGGACAGATACGCAGTATTTT

clone_size: few
d_call: -
v_call: TRBV11-2
j_call: TRBJ2-3
cdr3_length: 12
cdr3_aa: CASSSTLDTQYF
cdr3_nt: TGTGCCAGCAGCTCTACCTTGGATACGCAGTATTTT

clone_size: -
d_call: -
v_call: TRBV14
j_call: TRBJ1-1
cdr3_length: 17
cdr3_aa: CASSQGPHYGGFTEASF
cdr3_nt: TGTGCCAGCAGCCAAGGGCCTCACTACGGGGGCTTTACTGAAGCTTCCTTT

clone_size: -
d_call: -
v_call: TRBV7-9
j_call: TRBJ2-5
cdr3_length: 14
cdr3_aa: CASSFPEYQETQYF
cdr3_nt: TGTGCCAGCAGCTTCCCGGAGTACCAAGAGACCCAGTACTTC

clone_size: many
d_call: TRBD1
v_call: TRBV6-5
j_call: TRBJ1-1
cdr3_length: 15
cdr3_aa: CASSYGTGIYTEAFF
cdr3_nt: TGTGCCAGCAGTTACGGGACAGGGATCTACACTGAAGCTTTCTTT

clone_size: many
d_call: -
v_call: TRBV28
j_call: TRBJ1-1
cdr3_length: 15
cdr3_aa: CASSFPGPLNTEAFF
cdr3_nt: TGTGCCAGCAGTTTCCCAGGTCCCTTGAACACTGAAGCTTTCTTT

clone_size: many
d_call: TRBD1
v_call: TRBV5-8
j_call: TRBJ1-1
cdr3_length: 15
cdr3_aa: CASSQTGTAYTEAFF
cdr3_nt: TGTGCCAGCAGCCAAACCGGGACAGCCTACACTGAAGCTTTCTTT

clone_size: many
d_call: TRBD2
v_call: TRBV12-3/TRBV12-4
j_call: TRBJ2-3
cdr3_length: 15
cdr3_aa: CASSPTSAITDTQYF
cdr3_nt: TGTGCCAGCAGTCCGACTAGCGCGATCACAGATACGCAGTATTTT

clone_size: -
d_call: -
v_call: TRBV27
j_call: TRBJ2-3
cdr3_length: 14
cdr3_aa: CASSSQGSTDTQYF
cdr3_nt: TGTGCCAGCAGTTCACAGGGTAGCACAGATACGCAGTATTTT

clone_size: few
d_call: -
v_call: TRBV6-2/TRBV6-3
j_call: TRBJ2-2
cdr3_length: 16
cdr3_aa: CASSPTPDANTGELFF
cdr3_nt: TGTGCCAGCAGTCCAACACCAGACGCGAACACCGGGGAGCTGTTTTTT

clone_size: many
d_call: TRBD2
v_call: TRBV4-3
j_call: TRBJ2-1
cdr3_length: 16
cdr3_aa: CASSQDPRTSYNEQFF
cdr3_nt: TGCGCCAGCAGCCAAGATCCGAGGACTAGTTACAATGAGCAGTTCTTC

clone_size: many
d_call: -
v_call: TRBV6-5
j_call: TRBJ2-7
cdr3_length: 15
cdr3_aa: CASSLPRGDNYEQYF
cdr3_nt: TGTGCCAGCAGCCTCCCCCGGGGGGACAACTACGAGCAGTACTTC

clone_size: many
d_call: -
v_call: TRBV5-4
j_call: TRBJ2-7
cdr3_length: 15
cdr3_aa: CASSLDDPRVGEQYF
cdr3_nt: TGTGCCAGCAGCTTGGATGACCCCAGGGTGGGGGAGCAGTACTTC

clone_size: many
d_call: TRBD1
v_call: TRBV12-3/TRBV12-4
j_call: TRBJ1-2
cdr3_length: 18
cdr3_aa: CASSLPGQASSNNYGYTF
cdr3_nt: TGTGCCAGCAGTCTTCCGGGACAGGCCTCTTCAAATAACTATGGCTACACCTTC

clone_size: -
d_call: TRBD1
v_call: TRBV6-2/TRBV6-3
j_call: TRBJ2-7
cdr3_length: 16
cdr3_aa: CASSARQGPKAYEQYF
cdr3_nt: TGTGCCAGCAGTGCGCGACAGGGCCCCAAAGCCTACGAGCAGTACTTC

clone_size: -
d_call: TRBD1
v_call: TRBV5-5
j_call: TRBJ2-7
cdr3_length: 14
cdr3_aa: CASSPGTGAKEQYF
cdr3_nt: TGTGCCAGCAGCCCCGGGACAGGAGCTAAAGAGCAGTACTTC

clone_size: few
d_call: TRBD2
v_call: TRBV13
j_call: TRBJ2-7
cdr3_length: 14
cdr3_aa: CASSFILAGREQYF
cdr3_nt: TGTGCCAGCAGCTTTATACTAGCGGGGAGAGAGCAGTACTTC

clone_size: many
d_call: TRBD2
v_call: TRBV7-9
j_call: TRBJ2-3
cdr3_length: 17
cdr3_aa: CASSLPGLAGRTDTQYF
cdr3_nt: TGTGCCAGCAGCCTCCCTGGGCTAGCGGGGCGCACAGATACGCAGTATTTT

clone_size: few
d_call: -
v_call: TRBV29-1
j_call: TRBJ2-1
cdr3_length: 14
cdr3_aa: CSVAGIQAYNEQFF
cdr3_nt: TGCAGCGTGGCCGGGATTCAAGCCTACAATGAGCAGTTCTTC

clone_size: -
d_call: -
v_call: TRBV7-9
j_call: TRBJ2-3
cdr3_length: 15
cdr3_aa: CASSPTRGATDTQYF
cdr3_nt: TGTGCCAGCAGCCCTACTCGCGGAGCCACAGATACGCAGTATTTT

clone_size: many
d_call: -
v_call: TRBV20-1
j_call: TRBJ2-7
cdr3_length: 12
cdr3_aa: CSAPGYAYEQYF
cdr3_nt: TGCAGTGCTCCAGGGTATGCCTACGAGCAGTACTTC

clone_size: -
d_call: -
v_call: TRBV6-4
j_call: TRBJ1-4
cdr3_length: 16
cdr3_aa: CASRVPGHPQSEKLFF
cdr3_nt: TGTGCCAGCAGAGTCCCGGGACATCCCCAAAGTGAAAAACTGTTTTTT

clone_size: few
d_call: -
v_call: TRBV12-3/TRBV12-4
j_call: TRBJ1-1
cdr3_length: 17
cdr3_aa: CASSLQKGVKANTEAFF
cdr3_nt: TGTGCCAGCAGCCTCCAGAAGGGGGTAAAGGCTAACACTGAAGCTTTCTTT

clone_size: -
d_call: TRBD1
v_call: TRBV4-1
j_call: TRBJ1-2
cdr3_length: 15
cdr3_aa: CASSQAQGELYGYTF
cdr3_nt: TGCGCCAGCAGCCAAGCACAGGGGGAGTTGTATGGCTACACCTTC

clone_size: few
d_call: -
v_call: TRBV6-5
j_call: TRBJ1-1
cdr3_length: 13
cdr3_aa: CASSYGAYTEAFF
cdr3_nt: TGTGCCAGCAGTTACGGGGCGTACACTGAAGCTTTCTTT

clone_size: -
d_call: -
v_call: TRBV4-3
j_call: TRBJ1-3
cdr3_length: 15
cdr3_aa: CASSQGKVSGNTIYF
cdr3_nt: TGCGCCAGCAGCCAGGGAAAAGTCTCTGGAAACACCATATATTTT

clone_size: many
d_call: -
v_call: TRBV20-1
j_call: TRBJ2-1
cdr3_length: 13
cdr3_aa: CSANGAAYNEQFF
cdr3_nt: TGCAGTGCTAACGGGGCGGCCTACAATGAGCAGTTCTTC

clone_size: many
d_call: TRBD2
v_call: TRBV29-1
j_call: TRBJ2-3
cdr3_length: 14
cdr3_aa: CSVGTSGRTDTQYF
cdr3_nt: TGCAGCGTTGGGACTAGCGGGAGGACAGATACGCAGTATTTT

clone_size: -
d_call: TRBD1
v_call: TRBV4-1
j_call: TRBJ1-1
cdr3_length: 19
cdr3_aa: CASSQGLSPGGAALDEAFF
cdr3_nt: TGCGCCAGCAGCCAAGGCTTGAGTCCAGGGGGCGCAGCTTTAGATGAAGCTTTCTTT

clone_size: few
d_call: -
v_call: TRBV19
j_call: TRBJ1-5
cdr3_length: 15
cdr3_aa: CASSVWGEGNQPQHF
cdr3_nt: TGTGCCAGTAGTGTTTGGGGGGAGGGCAATCAGCCCCAGCATTTT

clone_size: -
d_call: -
v_call: TRBV4-3
j_call: TRBJ2-1
cdr3_length: 14
cdr3_aa: CASSQGAEYNEQFF
cdr3_nt: TGCGCCAGCAGCCAAGGGGCAGAGTACAATGAGCAGTTCTTC

clone_size: -
d_call: TRBD1
v_call: TRBV28
j_call: TRBJ2-4
cdr3_length: 17
cdr3_aa: CASSLAGQVLAKSIQYF
cdr3_nt: TGTGCCAGCAGTTTGGCCGGACAGGTGCTAGCCAAAAGCATTCAGTACTTC

clone_size: few
d_call: TRBD2
v_call: TRBV20-1
j_call: TRBJ2-2
cdr3_length: 16
cdr3_aa: CSAKHAGGSNTGELFF
cdr3_nt: TGCAGTGCTAAGCACGCGGGGGGATCGAACACCGGGGAGCTGTTTTTT

clone_size: many
d_call: -
v_call: TRBV5-1
j_call: TRBJ2-1
cdr3_length: 13
cdr3_aa: CASSLLGFDEQFF
cdr3_nt: TGCGCCAGCAGCTTGCTGGGTTTCGATGAGCAGTTCTTC

clone_size: -
d_call: TRBD1
v_call: TRBV4-1
j_call: TRBJ2-3
cdr3_length: 16
cdr3_aa: CASSQGTGFGTDTQYF
cdr3_nt: TGCGCCAGCAGCCAAGGGACAGGGTTTGGGACAGATACGCAGTATTTT

clone_size: -
d_call: TRBD2
v_call: TRBV27
j_call: TRBJ2-1
cdr3_length: 17
cdr3_aa: CASGYEGAGGPDNEQFF
cdr3_nt: TGTGCCAGCGGCTACGAGGGAGCGGGGGGGCCCGACAATGAGCAGTTCTTC

clone_size: many
d_call: TRBD1
v_call: TRBV7-9
j_call: TRBJ1-1
cdr3_length: 17
cdr3_aa: CASSLVPGQGTNTEAFF
cdr3_nt: TGTGCCAGCAGCCTTGTCCCGGGACAGGGGACGAACACTGAAGCTTTCTTT

clone_size: many
d_call: -
v_call: TRBV5-4
j_call: TRBJ2-3
cdr3_length: 14
cdr3_aa: CASSPSLGTDTQYF
cdr3_nt: TGTGCCAGCAGCCCATCCCTAGGTACAGATACGCAGTATTTT

clone_size: many
d_call: -
v_call: TRBV27
j_call: TRBJ1-4
cdr3_length: 17
cdr3_aa: CASSLSGGLEFGEKLFF
cdr3_nt: TGTGCCAGCAGTTTATCAGGGGGTCTTGAATTTGGTGAAAAACTGTTTTTT

clone_size: few
d_call: TRBD2
v_call: TRBV12-3/TRBV12-4
j_call: TRBJ2-5
cdr3_length: 17
cdr3_aa: CASSQGGLASGQETQYF
cdr3_nt: TGTGCCAGCTCCCAAGGGGGACTAGCGAGCGGACAAGAGACCCAGTACTTC

clone_size: -
d_call: TRBD1
v_call: TRBV19
j_call: TRBJ2-7
cdr3_length: 13
cdr3_aa: CASSIGTAPEQYF
cdr3_nt: TGTGCGAGTAGTATCGGGACAGCGCCCGAGCAGTACTTC

clone_size: few
d_call: -
v_call: TRBV20-1
j_call: TRBJ1-5
cdr3_length: 15
cdr3_aa: CSASPFDSPNQPQHF
cdr3_nt: TGCAGTGCTAGTCCCTTCGACAGCCCCAATCAGCCCCAGCATTTT

clone_size: -
d_call: -
v_call: TRBV4-3
j_call: TRBJ2-5
cdr3_length: 15
cdr3_aa: CASSQDNSPRETRYF
cdr3_nt: TGCGCCAGCAGCCAAGATAATAGCCCTCGGGAGACCCGGTACTTC

clone_size: -
d_call: -
v_call: TRBV27
j_call: TRBJ2-5
cdr3_length: 14
cdr3_aa: CASSLYLGQETQYF
cdr3_nt: TGTGCCAGCAGTTTATATCTAGGCCAAGAGACCCAGTACTTC

clone_size: few
d_call: -
v_call: TRBV4-3
j_call: TRBJ2-1
cdr3_length: 16
cdr3_aa: CASSQDRGPGLHEQFF
cdr3_nt: TGCGCCAGCAGCCAAGATCGGGGCCCAGGGTTGCATGAGCAGTTCTTC

clone_size: many
d_call: -
v_call: TRBV6-5
j_call: TRBJ1-4
cdr3_length: 14
cdr3_aa: CASSHIWAGEKLFF
cdr3_nt: TGTGCCAGCAGCCACATCTGGGCAGGGGAAAAACTGTTTTTT

clone_size: many
d_call: -
v_call: TRBV29-1
j_call: TRBJ2-7
cdr3_length: 12
cdr3_aa: CSVTRCRHEQYF
cdr3_nt: TGCAGCGTTACGAGGTGCCGCCACGAGCAGTACTTC

clone_size: -
d_call: TRBD1
v_call: TRBV13
j_call: TRBJ2-3
cdr3_length: 14
cdr3_aa: CASSGPGQGDTQYF
cdr3_nt: TGTGCCAGCAGCGGTCCCGGACAGGGAGATACGCAGTATTTT

clone_size: few
d_call: -
v_call: TRBV30
j_call: TRBJ2-3
cdr3_length: 15
cdr3_aa: CAWSQEVGSTDTQYF
cdr3_nt: TGTGCCTGGAGCCAGGAGGTGGGTAGCACAGATACGCAGTATTTT

clone_size: many
d_call: -
v_call: TRBV12-3/TRBV12-4
j_call: TRBJ2-6
cdr3_length: 15
cdr3_aa: CASSFAGPGANVLTF
cdr3_nt: TGTGCCAGCAGTTTTGCGGGGCCTGGGGCCAACGTCCTGACTTTC